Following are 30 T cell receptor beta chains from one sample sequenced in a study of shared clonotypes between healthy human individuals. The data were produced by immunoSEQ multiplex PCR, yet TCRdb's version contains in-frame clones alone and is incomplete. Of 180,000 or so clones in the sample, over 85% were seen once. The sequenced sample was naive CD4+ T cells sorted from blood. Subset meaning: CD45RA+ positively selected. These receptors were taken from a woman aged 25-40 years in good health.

The CDR3 region is CASSHPYPLGTSGRSEPYKQYF. The CDR3 DNA reads TGCGCCAGCAGCCACCCTTACCCTTTAGGGACTAGCGGGAGGTCCGAACCTTACAAGCAGTACTTC. The rearrangement joins TRBV4-1 to TRBJ2-7; TRBD2 agrees at 15 bases. CDR3 size: 22 residues. Germline lookup yields CDR1 MGHRA and CDR2 YSYEKL. V shed 3 bases and J 8 bases; nucleotides not matched to a gene: 26.

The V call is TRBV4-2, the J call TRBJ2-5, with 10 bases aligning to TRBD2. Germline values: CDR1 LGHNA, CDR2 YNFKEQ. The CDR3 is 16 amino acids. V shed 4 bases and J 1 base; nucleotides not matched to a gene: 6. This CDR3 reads CASSPQTSGLQETQYF. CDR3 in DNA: TGTGCCAGCAGCCCGCAGACTAGCGGGCTCCAAGAGACCCAGTACTTC.

CDR3 sequence (DNA): TGTGCCAGCAAAGTCGGCGGAAGCACTGAAGCTTTCTTT. This gives the protein CASKVGGSTEAFF. The chain uses TRBV6-1 and TRBJ1-1, with D uncertain. CDR1 is MNHNS, CDR2 SASEGT, per germline. Trimming pared 7 bases from V and 4 bases from J, leaving 13 bases between. CDR3 size: 13 residues.

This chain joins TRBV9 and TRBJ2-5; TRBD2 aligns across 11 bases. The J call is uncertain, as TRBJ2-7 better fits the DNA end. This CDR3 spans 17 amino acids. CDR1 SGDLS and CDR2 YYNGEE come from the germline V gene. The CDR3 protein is CASSGGTSGRTGYEQYF. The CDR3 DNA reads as TGTGCCAGCAGTGGGGGGACTAGCGGTAGAACGGGGTACGAGCAGTACTTC.

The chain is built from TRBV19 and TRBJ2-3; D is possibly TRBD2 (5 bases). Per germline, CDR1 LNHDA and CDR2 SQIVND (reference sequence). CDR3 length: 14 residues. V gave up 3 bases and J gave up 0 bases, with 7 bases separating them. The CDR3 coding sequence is TGTGCCAGTAGTATTGAGCGGAGCACAGATACGCAGTATTTT. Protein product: CASSIERSTDTQYF. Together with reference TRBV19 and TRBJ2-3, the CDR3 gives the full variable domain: DGGITQSPKYLFRKEGQNVTLSCEQNLNHDAMYWYRQDPGQGLRLIYYSQIVNDFQKGDIAEGYSVSREKKESFPLTVTSAQKNPTAFYLCASSIERSTDTQYFGPGTRLTVL.

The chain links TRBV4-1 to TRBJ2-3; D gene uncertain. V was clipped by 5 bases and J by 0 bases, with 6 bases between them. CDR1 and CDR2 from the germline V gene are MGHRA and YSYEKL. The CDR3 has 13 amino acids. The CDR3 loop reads CASSFFSTDTQYF. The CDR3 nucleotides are TGCGCCAGCAGCTTCTTTAGCACAGATACGCAGTATTTT.

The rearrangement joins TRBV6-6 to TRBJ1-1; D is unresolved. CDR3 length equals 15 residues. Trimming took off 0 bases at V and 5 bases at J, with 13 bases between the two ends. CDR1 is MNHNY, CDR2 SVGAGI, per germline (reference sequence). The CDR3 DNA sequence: TGTGCCAGCAGTTACTCTCCAGGCTTAGGGACTGAAGCTTTCTTT. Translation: CASSYSPGLGTEAFF.

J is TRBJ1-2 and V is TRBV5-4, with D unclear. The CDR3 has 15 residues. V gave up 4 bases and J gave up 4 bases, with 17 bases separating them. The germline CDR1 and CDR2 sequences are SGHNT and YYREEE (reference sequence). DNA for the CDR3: TGTGCCAGCAGCCGGGAAAAGTCAGGCACCTATGGCTACACCTTC. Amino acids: CASSREKSGTYGYTF. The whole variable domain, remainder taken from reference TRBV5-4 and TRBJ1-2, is ETGVTQSPTHLIKTRGQQVTLRCSSQSGHNTVSWYQQALGQGPQFIFQYYREEENGRGNFPPRFSGLQFPNYSSELNVNALELDDSALYLCASSREKSGTYGYTFGSGTRLTVV.

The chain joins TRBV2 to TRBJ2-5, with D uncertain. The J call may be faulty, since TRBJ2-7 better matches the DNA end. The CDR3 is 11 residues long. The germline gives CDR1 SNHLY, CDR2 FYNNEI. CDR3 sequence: CASIGYSEQYF. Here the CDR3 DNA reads TGTGCCAGCATTGGTTATAGCGAGCAGTACTTC.

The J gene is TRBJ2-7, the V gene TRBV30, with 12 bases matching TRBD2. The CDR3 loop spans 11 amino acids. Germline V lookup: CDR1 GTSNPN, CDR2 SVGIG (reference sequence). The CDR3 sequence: CASGTSGLQYF. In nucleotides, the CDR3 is TGTGCTAGCGGGACTAGCGGGCTGCAGTACTTC. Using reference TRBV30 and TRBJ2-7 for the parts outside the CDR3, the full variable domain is SQTIHQWPATLVQPVGSPLSLECTVEGTSNPNLYWYRQAAGRGLQLLFYSVGIGQISSEVPQNLSASRPQDRQFILSSKKLLLSDSGFYLCASGTSGLQYFGPGTRLTVT.

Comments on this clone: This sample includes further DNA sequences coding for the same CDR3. The CDR3 DNA sequence: TGCGCCAGCAGCTTAACCCAGGGTTACGAGCAGTACTTC. Protein sequence: CASSLTQGYEQYF. The chain carries TRBV5-1 and TRBJ2-7, with TRBD1 as a possible D gene (5 bases). Trimming took 2 bases from V and 4 from J, leaving 10 bases between them. The CDR3 consists of 13 residues. CDR1 and CDR2 (germline): SGHRS, YFSETQ.

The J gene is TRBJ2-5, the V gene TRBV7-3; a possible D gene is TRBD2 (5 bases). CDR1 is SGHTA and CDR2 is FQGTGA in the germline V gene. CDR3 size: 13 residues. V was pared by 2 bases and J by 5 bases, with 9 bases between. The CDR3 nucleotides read TGTGCCAGCAGCTTACGAGGGTTGGAGACCCAGTACTTC. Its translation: CASSLRGLETQYF.

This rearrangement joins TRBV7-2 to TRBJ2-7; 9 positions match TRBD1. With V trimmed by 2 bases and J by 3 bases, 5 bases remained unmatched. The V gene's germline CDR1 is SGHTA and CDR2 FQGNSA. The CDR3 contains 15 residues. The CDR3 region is CASSLFQGQGYEQYF. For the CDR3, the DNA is TGTGCCAGCAGCTTATTCCAGGGACAGGGCTACGAGCAGTACTTC.

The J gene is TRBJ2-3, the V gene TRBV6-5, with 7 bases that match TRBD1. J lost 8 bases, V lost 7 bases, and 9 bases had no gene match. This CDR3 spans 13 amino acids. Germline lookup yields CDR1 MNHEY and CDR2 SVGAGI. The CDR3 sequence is CASTLQGTTTQYF. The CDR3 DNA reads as TGTGCCAGCACCCTACAGGGGACCACTACGCAGTATTTT.

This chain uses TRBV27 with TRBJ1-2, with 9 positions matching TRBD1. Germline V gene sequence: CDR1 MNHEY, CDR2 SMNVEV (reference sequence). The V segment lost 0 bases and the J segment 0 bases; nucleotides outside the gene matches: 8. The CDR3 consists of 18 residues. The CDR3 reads CASSLSGFRTGANYGYTF. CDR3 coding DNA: TGTGCCAGCAGTTTATCTGGTTTCAGGACAGGGGCTAACTATGGCTACACCTTC.

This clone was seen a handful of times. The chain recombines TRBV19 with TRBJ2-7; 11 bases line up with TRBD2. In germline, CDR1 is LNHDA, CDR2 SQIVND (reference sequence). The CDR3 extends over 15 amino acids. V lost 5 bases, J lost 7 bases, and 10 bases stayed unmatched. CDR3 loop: CASSGTSGGAWEQYF. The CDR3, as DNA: TGTGCCAGTAGTGGGACTAGCGGCGGAGCATGGGAGCAGTACTTC.

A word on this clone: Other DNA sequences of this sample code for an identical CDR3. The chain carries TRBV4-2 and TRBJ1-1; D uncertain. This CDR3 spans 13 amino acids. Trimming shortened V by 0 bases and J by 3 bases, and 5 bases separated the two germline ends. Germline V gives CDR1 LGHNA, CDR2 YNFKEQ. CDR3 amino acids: CASSQDRDTEAFF. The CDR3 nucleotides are TGTGCCAGCAGCCAAGACCGGGACACTGAAGCTTTCTTT.

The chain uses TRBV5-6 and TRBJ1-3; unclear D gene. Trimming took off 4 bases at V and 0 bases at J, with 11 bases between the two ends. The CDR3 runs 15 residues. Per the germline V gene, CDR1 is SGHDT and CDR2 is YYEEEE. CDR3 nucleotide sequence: TGTGCCAGCAGCCCTCGGACCAACTCTGGAAACACCATATATTTT. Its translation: CASSPRTNSGNTIYF.

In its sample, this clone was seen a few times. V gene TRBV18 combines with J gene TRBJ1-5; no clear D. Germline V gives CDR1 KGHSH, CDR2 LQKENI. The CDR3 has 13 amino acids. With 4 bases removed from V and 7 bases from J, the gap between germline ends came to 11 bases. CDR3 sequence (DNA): TGTGCCAGCTCACAACGTTCCGGCCAGCCCCAGCATTTT. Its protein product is CASSQRSGQPQHF.

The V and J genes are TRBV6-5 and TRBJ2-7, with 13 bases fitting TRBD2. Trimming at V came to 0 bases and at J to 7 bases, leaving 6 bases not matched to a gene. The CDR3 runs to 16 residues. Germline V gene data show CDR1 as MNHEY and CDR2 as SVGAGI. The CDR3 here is CASSYSPGLAGTEQYF. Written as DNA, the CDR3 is TGTGCCAGCAGTTACTCGCCGGGACTAGCGGGAACAGAGCAGTACTTC.

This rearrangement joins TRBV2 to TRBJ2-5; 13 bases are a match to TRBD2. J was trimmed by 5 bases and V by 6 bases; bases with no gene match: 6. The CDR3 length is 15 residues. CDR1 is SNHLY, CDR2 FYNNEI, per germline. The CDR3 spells CASSGLAGELETQYF. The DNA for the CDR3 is TGTGCCAGCAGCGGACTAGCGGGAGAGTTGGAGACCCAGTACTTC.

The CDR3 sequence: CASSLRGNTIYF. The CDR3 coding sequence is TGTGCCAGCAGCTTACGTGGAAACACCATATATTTT. The chain joins TRBV11-2 to TRBJ1-3; no clear D. This CDR3 contains 12 residues. Germline V CDR1 and CDR2: SGHAT, FQNNGV. The ends were cut back, 2 bases at V and 3 bases at J, with 2 bases in the middle.

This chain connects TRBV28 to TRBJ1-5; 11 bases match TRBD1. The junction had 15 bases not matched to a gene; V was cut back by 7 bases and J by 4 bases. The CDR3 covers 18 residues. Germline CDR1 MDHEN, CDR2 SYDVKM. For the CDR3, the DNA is TGTGCCAGCAATCTTTTACCGGGACAGGGGGAAATGAATCAGCCCCAGCATTTT. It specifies CASNLLPGQGEMNQPQHF.

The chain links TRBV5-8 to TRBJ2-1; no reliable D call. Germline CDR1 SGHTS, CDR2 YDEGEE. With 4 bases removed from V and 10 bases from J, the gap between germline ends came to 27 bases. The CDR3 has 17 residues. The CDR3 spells CASSPWELRDKSTEQFF. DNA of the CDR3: TGTGCCAGCAGCCCATGGGAACTCCGCGACAAATCCACCGAGCAGTTCTTC.

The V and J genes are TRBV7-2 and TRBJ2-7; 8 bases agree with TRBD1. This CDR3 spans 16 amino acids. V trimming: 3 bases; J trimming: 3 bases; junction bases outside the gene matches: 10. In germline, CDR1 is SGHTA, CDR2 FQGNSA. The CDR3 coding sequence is TGTGCCAGCAGCTTGTCTTCCGGGACAGGAAGCTACGAGCAGTACTTC. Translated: CASSLSSGTGSYEQYF.

The CDR3 nucleotides read TGTGCCAGCAGCGGAGGGACGGATTGGGGAGGCTACACCTTC. Its translation is CASSGGTDWGGYTF. The chain recombines TRBV5-4 with TRBJ1-2; D might be TRBD1 (5 bases). In germline, CDR1 is SGHNT, CDR2 YYREEE (reference sequence). The CDR3 loop spans 14 amino acids. Trimming cost V 4 bases and J 8 bases, with 18 bases left between them.

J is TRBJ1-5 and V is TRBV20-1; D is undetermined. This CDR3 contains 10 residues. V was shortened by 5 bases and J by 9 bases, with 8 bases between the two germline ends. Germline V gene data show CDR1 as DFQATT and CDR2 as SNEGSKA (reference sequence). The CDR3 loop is CSAPGVPQHF. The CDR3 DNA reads TGCAGTGCTCCGGGCGTGCCCCAGCATTTT.

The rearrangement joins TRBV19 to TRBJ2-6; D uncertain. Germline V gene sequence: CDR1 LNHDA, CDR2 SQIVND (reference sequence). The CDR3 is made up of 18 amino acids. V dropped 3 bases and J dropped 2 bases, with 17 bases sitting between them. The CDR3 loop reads CASSIIGFTPPGANVLTF. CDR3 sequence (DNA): TGTGCCAGTAGTATTATAGGATTTACGCCTCCTGGGGCCAACGTCCTGACTTTC.

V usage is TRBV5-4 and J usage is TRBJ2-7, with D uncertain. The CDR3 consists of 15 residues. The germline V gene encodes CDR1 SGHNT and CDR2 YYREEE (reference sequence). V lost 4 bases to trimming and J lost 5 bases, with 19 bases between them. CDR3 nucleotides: TGTGCCAGCAGCCAGGTTAGACCAACCAAGAACGAGCAGTACTTC. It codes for CASSQVRPTKNEQYF.

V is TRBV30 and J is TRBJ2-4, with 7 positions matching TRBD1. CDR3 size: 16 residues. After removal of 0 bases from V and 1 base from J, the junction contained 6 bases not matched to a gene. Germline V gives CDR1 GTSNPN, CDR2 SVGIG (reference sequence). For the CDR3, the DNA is TGTGCCTGGAGTGTACAGGGGTGGGTGGCCAAAAACATTCAGTACTTC. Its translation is CAWSVQGWVAKNIQYF.